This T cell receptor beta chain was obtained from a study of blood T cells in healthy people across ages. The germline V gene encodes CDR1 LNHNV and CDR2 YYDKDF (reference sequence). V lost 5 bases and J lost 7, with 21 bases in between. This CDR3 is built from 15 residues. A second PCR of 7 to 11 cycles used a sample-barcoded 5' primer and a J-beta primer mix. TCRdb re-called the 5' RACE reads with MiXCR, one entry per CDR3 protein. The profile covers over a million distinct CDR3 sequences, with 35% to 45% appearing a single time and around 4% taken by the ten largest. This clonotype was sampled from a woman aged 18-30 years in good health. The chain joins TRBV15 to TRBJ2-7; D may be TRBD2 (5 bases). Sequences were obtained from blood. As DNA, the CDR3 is TGTGCCACCAGCGAAACACTGGGAGAGTACGAAGAGCAGTACTTC. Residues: CATSETLGEYEEQYF.